This TCR beta chain was found in a study of TIL therapy for anti-PD-1-resistant metastatic lung cancer. Indicated time point: pre-treatment sample, taken before nivolumab and TIL therapy. The CDR3 runs 17 residues. Germline V gene sequence: CDR1 SGHTA, CDR2 FQGNSA. Losses at the gene ends were 2 bases for V and 2 bases for J; bases not matched to a gene: 11. The immunoSEQ assay was v3. Generated by immunoSEQ multiplex PCR, the TCRdb table keeps only in-frame clones and is missing some. Among about 50,000 clones listed, roughly 85% were seen once. The sequenced sample was blood, obtained at baseline. The TCR was taken from a woman between 25 and 85 years old with non-small cell lung cancer. V gene TRBV7-2 combines with J gene TRBJ2-5; 7 nucleotides align to TRBD2. CDR3 DNA: TGTGCCAGCAGCTTAAGAGTGGCTAGCGGAGATCAAGAGACCCAGTACTTC. Protein product: CASSLRVASGDQETQYF. The complete variable domain, with remaining parts taken from reference TRBV7-2 and TRBJ2-5, reads GAGVSQSPSNKVTEKGKDVELRCDPISGHTALYWYRQSLGQGLEFLIYFQGNSAPDKSGLPSDRFSAERTGGSVSTLTIQRTQQEDSAVYLCASSLRVASGDQETQYFGPGTRLLVL.